The source of this TCR beta chain is a study of metastatic and nonmetastatic thyroid tumors. Turning to the study itself: For malignant and benign thyroid patients, tumor or nodule tissue and blood were the sources whose repertoires were compared. The study, taken as a whole, reports: In both blood and tumor samples, TCR beta diversity was reported significantly higher for malignant than benign nodules.

Ahead of thyroid surgery, no patient had received treatment of any kind. Germline V gene sequence: CDR1 DFQATT, CDR2 SNEGSKA (reference sequence). CDR3 length: 14 residues. Between the trimmed V and J ends, which lost 0 bases and 1 base, there was a span of 9 bases. This clone was counted at least ten times. The antigen is undetermined. Using MiXCR, TCRdb reanalyzed the PCR reads. The data hold around 45,000 clones, with roughly 15% observed a single time. The TCR was taken from a female donor with papillary thyroid cancer or a benign thyroid nodule (not recorded which). Some clones in this sample may be carry-over from other donors' samples. The chain uses TRBV20-1 and TRBJ2-5; D gene unclear. The sequenced sample was blood. The CDR3 is CSAREAIPQETQYF. The DNA for the CDR3 is TGCAGTGCTAGAGAAGCAATACCCCAAGAGACCCAGTACTTC.